The rows below give T cell receptor beta chains drawn from one sample of a study. Each CDR3 protein is one row after TCRdb ran MiXCR on the RT-PCR reads. The table has about 700,000 distinct CDR3 sequences, approximately 15% seen once. The sequenced sample consisted of memory CD4+ T cells from blood. All receptors come from a female donor in good health, serving as a healthy control. Both conserved end residues are part of each CDR3. Each record gives: D gene, V gene, J gene, clone size, CDR3 DNA, CDR3 protein. The D gene is left open where the match is weak. Clone size appears in some rows only: once, few, many, or a class for an expanded clone.

NA	TRBV3-1	TRBJ2-7	few	TGTGCCAGCAGCCAGAATAGCGGTCCCTACGAGCAGTACTTC	CASSQNSGPYEQYF
NA	TRBV20-1	TRBJ2-3	NA	TGCAGTGCTAATCACCGGGGAACAGATACGCAGTATTTT	CSANHRGTDTQYF
NA	TRBV6-2/TRBV6-3	TRBJ2-1	NA	TGTGCCAGCAGGGCCGCGGGGAGCTCCTACAATGAGCAGTTCTTC	CASRAAGSSYNEQFF
TRBD2	TRBV5-1	TRBJ2-7	few	TGCGCCAGCAGCTTAGAGGGACTAGCCTCCTACGAGCAGTACTTC	CASSLEGLASYEQYF
NA	TRBV2	TRBJ1-2	few	TGTGCCAGCAGGCCAATTCATGGACAGCGGGACTATGGCTACACCTTC	CASRPIHGQRDYGYTF
TRBD2	TRBV7-3	TRBJ2-7	NA	TGTGCCAGCAGTCCTAGCGGGATGTTCTACGAGCAGTACTTC	CASSPSGMFYEQYF
NA	TRBV5-1	TRBJ2-1	few	TGCGCCAGCAGCTTGGGAGTCTCTTCCCGAGGCAATGAGCAGTTCTTC	CASSLGVSSRGNEQFF
TRBD1	TRBV6-5	TRBJ2-2	NA	TGTGCCAGCAACAGGGGGATGACCGGGGAGCTGTTTTTT	CASNRGMTGELFF
NA	TRBV7-7	TRBJ2-3	many	TGTGCCAGCAGCTTAAGCTCGGAGGGAGATACGCAGTATTTT	CASSLSSEGDTQYF
TRBD1	TRBV25-1	TRBJ1-3	NA	TGTGCCAGCAGTCACGGGGACAGCCTTGGAAACACCATATATTTT	CASSHGDSLGNTIYF
TRBD2	TRBV5-1	TRBJ2-2	few	TGCGCCAGCAGCTTGGCGGGCCTAGCGGGGACCGGGGAGCTGTTTTTT	CASSLAGLAGTGELFF
NA	TRBV6-5	TRBJ1-5	many	TGTGCCAGCAGTCCTATCATGACAGGTAGCAATCAGCCCCAGCATTTT	CASSPIMTGSNQPQHF
TRBD2	TRBV12-3/TRBV12-4	TRBJ2-2	many	TGTGCCAGCAGCTGGGGGACTAGCGGCACCGGGGAGCTGTTTTTT	CASSWGTSGTGELFF
TRBD2	TRBV15	TRBJ2-2	many	TGTGCCACCAGCAGAGATCGGGGGGAAAACACCGGGGAGCTGTTTTTT	CATSRDRGENTGELFF
NA	TRBV5-1	TRBJ2-7	few	TGCGCCAGCAGAGTCGAGTATGACGAGCAGTACTTC	CASRVEYDEQYF
TRBD2	TRBV12-3/TRBV12-4	TRBJ2-1	many	TGTGCCAGCAGTTTAGTGATAGGGGAGGGGGAGCAGTTCTTC	CASSLVIGEGEQFF
NA	TRBV12-3/TRBV12-4	TRBJ1-1	NA	TGTGCCAGCAGTTTCTATTCAGGGAACACTGAAGCTTTCTTT	CASSFYSGNTEAFF
NA	TRBV7-9	TRBJ2-1	NA	TGTGCCAGCAGCCCCCAAGAGGAGCAGTTCTTC	CASSPQEEQFF
NA	TRBV7-2	TRBJ2-5	NA	TGTGCCAGCAGCCAAGGGGGGGGGCCCTTGGGGACCCAGTACTTC	CASSQGGGPLGTQYF
TRBD1	TRBV7-7	TRBJ2-3	many	TGTGCCAGCAGCTCCGGGACAGCGTACACAGATACGCAGTATTTT	CASSSGTAYTDTQYF
NA	TRBV5-6	TRBJ1-2	NA	TGTGCCAGCAGCCCCGCCTTAGTCTATGGCTACACCTTC	CASSPALVYGYTF
TRBD1	TRBV29-1	TRBJ2-7	many	TGCAGCGTTGACCAGGGGGATGCCTACGAGCAGTACTTC	CSVDQGDAYEQYF
TRBD2	TRBV20-1	TRBJ2-1	few	TGCAGTGCTCCACGGACTAGCGGGGGCCCATTCATACACAATGAGCAGTTCTTC	CSAPRTSGGPFIHNEQFF
TRBD1	TRBV10-3	TRBJ1-4	many	TGTGCCATCAGTGGGGGACAGGGCTCGACTAATGAAAAACTGTTTTTT	CAISGGQGSTNEKLFF
NA	TRBV28	TRBJ1-3	NA	TGTGCCAGCAGCATTACCCTAGGAAACACCATATATTTT	CASSITLGNTIYF
TRBD1	TRBV5-1	TRBJ2-5	NA	TGCGCCAGCAGCTTTCAGGGGGCTGTACTTGAGACCCAGTACTTC	CASSFQGAVLETQYF
NA	TRBV12-3/TRBV12-4	TRBJ1-1	few	TGTGCCAGCAGTTTTCAGGGGATAGCTGAAGCTTTCTTT	CASSFQGIAEAFF
NA	TRBV30	TRBJ2-6	few	TGTGCCTGGAGTATCGGGGGATCTGGGGCCAACGTCCTGACTTTC	CAWSIGGSGANVLTF
NA	TRBV18	TRBJ1-2	NA	TGTGCCAGCTCACTCGGGACGACGGAGGATGGCTACACCTTC	CASSLGTTEDGYTF
TRBD2	TRBV20-1	TRBJ2-1	NA	TGCAGTGCTAGTGTTCCTAGCGGGCTTTCCTACAATGAGCAGTTCTTC	CSASVPSGLSYNEQFF
TRBD2	TRBV7-2	TRBJ2-2	few	TGTGCCAGCAGCCCATTCAGCGGGGGGAACACCGGGGAGCTGTTTTTT	CASSPFSGGNTGELFF
NA	TRBV10-3	TRBJ2-7	NA	TGTGCCATCAGTGAGTTTAGCGGAAACGCCTACGAGCAGTACTTC	CAISEFSGNAYEQYF
TRBD1	TRBV7-9	TRBJ1-1	NA	TGTGCCAGCAGCTCCTACGGGACAGGGATTCGGACTGAAGCTTTCTTT	CASSSYGTGIRTEAFF
NA	TRBV15	TRBJ1-1	NA	TGTGCCACCAGCAGAGACAAGGGTCCTAGCACTGAAGCTTTCTTT	CATSRDKGPSTEAFF
TRBD1	TRBV12-3/TRBV12-4	TRBJ2-7	few	TGTGCCAGCAGTTTGAGATCCGGGACAGATGCCCGCTACGAGCAGTACTTC	CASSLRSGTDARYEQYF
TRBD1	TRBV4-3	TRBJ1-3	NA	TGCGCCAGCAGCCAAGATTTGAATAGGGGGCCTGCCTCTGGAAACACCATATATTTT	CASSQDLNRGPASGNTIYF
NA	TRBV5-1	TRBJ2-1	NA	TGCGCCAGCAGCTTGGTGAGCGCAGGGGACAATGAGCAGTTCTTC	CASSLVSAGDNEQFF
TRBD2	TRBV6-5	TRBJ2-7	NA	TGTGCCAGCAGCCCCCGGGCGGGAGGCTCCTACGAGCAGTACTTC	CASSPRAGGSYEQYF
NA	TRBV4-2	TRBJ1-1	NA	TGTGCCAGCAGCCTACCTGCGCGGGACCTCATGAACACTGAAGCTTTCTTT	CASSLPARDLMNTEAFF
TRBD1	TRBV5-1	TRBJ1-5	few	TGCGCCAGCAGCGTCCTACCAGGGGGGAGTGATCAGCCCCAGCATTTT	CASSVLPGGSDQPQHF
NA	TRBV6-2/TRBV6-3	TRBJ2-7	few	TGTGCCAGCAGAAACCTCCGGGACTTCTCCTACGAGCAGTACTTC	CASRNLRDFSYEQYF
NA	TRBV7-3	TRBJ2-7	many	TGTGCCAGCAGCCAAGACCCAGGAGGACGGCGGGACTTC	CASSQDPGGRRDF
NA	TRBV25-1	TRBJ1-2	few	TGTGCCAGCAGTCCCCGAGGGACGCCCTATGGCTACACCTTC	CASSPRGTPYGYTF
TRBD1	TRBV7-6	TRBJ1-6	few	TGTGCCAGCAGCCCAAGGACAGGGGGTGATAATTCACCCCTCCACTTT	CASSPRTGGDNSPLHF
NA	TRBV5-4	TRBJ1-1	few	TGTGCCAGCAGCCTCCAGGGGTTATGGGCTTTCTTT	CASSLQGLWAFF
TRBD1	TRBV27	TRBJ1-4	few	TGTGCCAGCAGTTCGTCCCGGGACAGGGGTGAAAAACTGTTTTTT	CASSSSRDRGEKLFF
NA	TRBV27	TRBJ1-2	many	TGTGCCACCGCCGCCCAGCGGGACTATGGCTACACCTTC	CATAAQRDYGYTF
TRBD1	TRBV5-1	TRBJ2-2	NA	TGCGCCACAAGACAGGGGGATTCCGGGGAGCTGTTTTTT	CATRQGDSGELFF
NA	TRBV11-1	TRBJ1-6	few	TGTGCCAGCAGCCGCGGGACATCGGTTTCTTCACCCCTCCACTTT	CASSRGTSVSSPLHF
NA	TRBV2	TRBJ2-7	NA	TGTGCCAGCAGCTGGGACAAAATTTACGAGCAGTACTTC	CASSWDKIYEQYF
NA	TRBV30	TRBJ1-1	many	TGTGCCTGGAGGCCCCCCGGGACTACGAACACTGAAGCTTTCTTT	CAWRPPGTTNTEAFF
NA	TRBV6-5	TRBJ2-7	NA	TGTGCCAGCAGTTACTCCCTGCGACTGGGCCAGGGCGAGCAGTACTTC	CASSYSLRLGQGEQYF
TRBD2	TRBV5-6	TRBJ2-5	many	TGTGCCAGCAGCTTTGGACTAGCGGGCAACCAAGAGACCCAGTACTTC	CASSFGLAGNQETQYF
NA	TRBV12-3/TRBV12-4	TRBJ1-2	NA	TGTGCCAGCAGCGTAACAGGGATGTGGGGCTACACCTTC	CASSVTGMWGYTF
NA	TRBV4-1	TRBJ1-2	many	TGCGCCAGCAGCCAAGCCGGGGGCGGGTTAAATGGCTACACCTTC	CASSQAGGGLNGYTF
NA	TRBV24-1	TRBJ2-5	NA	TGTGCCACCCCCCCGGGGGCGGGGGAAGAGACCCAGTACTTC	CATPPGAGEETQYF
NA	TRBV20-1	TRBJ2-7	few	TGCAGTGCTCCAAGAGCCAGCGGGCCGCCTGACGAGCAGTACTTC	CSAPRASGPPDEQYF
TRBD1	TRBV7-2	TRBJ1-2	few	TGTGCCAGCAGCTTATCCCAGACAGGGGGCAACTATGGCTACACCTTC	CASSLSQTGGNYGYTF
NA	TRBV10-3	TRBJ2-3	once	TGTGCCATCAGTGAGGCCGGTACTAGCACAGATACGCAGTATTTT	CAISEAGTSTDTQYF